These 29 T cell receptor beta chains were all obtained from the same sample, sequenced in a study of tumor-infiltrating lymphocytes in primary liver carcinoma. A primer in the constant region served to generate TCR beta cDNA from approximately 500 ng of total RNA. Three nested multiplex PCR rounds, a slightly modified ARM-PCR, produced the libraries for TCR beta. For around 11 cycles apiece, the opening two PCR rounds ran with TRBV1-TRBV30 forward primers and a C-beta reverse primer. TCRdb processed the multiplex PCR reads anew with MiXCR; each CDR3 protein has one entry. The sample has 100,000 or so distinct CDR3 sequences; approximately 82% are singletons. Each 20-30 mg portion of unsorted bulk tissue served as the source for co-extraction of RNA and DNA. The sequenced sample was liver tumor tissue from sampling region 3. Subset denoted: tumor region T3, left-lateral pole. Receptors originate from a man aged 35 to 55 with primary liver carcinoma and hepatitis B virus infection.

V usage is TRBV7-9 and J usage is TRBJ2-5; 9 bases align to TRBD2. CDR1 and CDR2 from the germline V gene are SEHNR and FQNEAQ (reference sequence). The CDR3 has 14 amino acids. The V segment lost 3 bases and the J segment 10 bases; nucleotides outside the gene matches: 9. Written as DNA, the CDR3 is TGTGCCAGCAGCTTGGTAGCGGGAGTGGAAATCCAGTACTTC. Its protein product is CASSLVAGVEIQYF.

The rearrangement uses TRBV29-1 and TRBJ1-4; 7 bases fit TRBD1. CDR1 and CDR2 (germline): SQVTM, ANQGSEA. This CDR3 is built from 13 residues. With 7 bases clipped from V and 7 bases from J, the junction kept 9 bases outside the gene matches. CDR3 in amino acids: CSASFQGGEKLFF. The CDR3 DNA reads as TGCAGCGCCAGCTTTCAGGGGGGTGAAAAACTGTTTTTT.

A word on this clonotype: The CDR3 ends on some other residue instead of the conserved phenylalanine or tryptophan, so this is likely a read error. It is unclear where the CDR3 begins or ends on the DNA, so no DNA is shown, and the CDR3 is as TCRdb lists it. The chain carries TRBV11-1 and TRBJ1-6; TRBD1 reflects the table's D call only, with no check against the DNA. The CDR3 is made up of 13 amino acids, end residues included. Germline-derived CDR1 and CDR2 are SGHAT and FQDESV (reference sequence). The CDR3 reads CASSWTLVSPLRS.

The chain employs TRBV21-1 and TRBJ2-7; TRBD2 is the table's D call and was not checked against the DNA. TRBV21-1 is designated a pseudogene. The CDR3 loop spans 17 amino acids. CDR3 DNA: TGTGCCAGCAGCAAAGAAAGTGGAGGGGGAGGGGCAGACGAGCAGTGCTTC. Protein: CASSKESGGGGADEQCF.

On this clonotype itself: Sequence at one end of the junction differs from germline and may be a read error. The chain joins TRBV6-2 or TRBV6-3 to TRBJ2-7; 9 bases align to TRBD2. Germline loops: CDR1 MNHEY, CDR2 SVGEGT. This CDR3 region has 15 residues. As DNA, the CDR3 is TGTGCCAGCAGTTCTCCGACTAGCGGAGGGTACGAGCGGTACTTC. Protein product: CASSSPTSGGYERYF.

On this clonotype itself: A much larger clone lies a single base off, so this may be a read error. The gene calls are TRBV30 and TRBJ1-6, with a possible D match to TRBD1 (6 bases). The germline gives CDR1 GTSNPN, CDR2 SVGIG (reference sequence). The CDR3 is 14 amino acids. CDR3 nucleotides: TGTGCCTGGACCTCCCGGGGGGCGCATTCATCCCTCCACTTT. It codes for CAWTSRGAHSSLHF. Filled out from reference TRBV30 and TRBJ1-6, the complete variable domain reads SQTIHQWPATLVQPVGSPLSLECTVEGTSNPNLYWYRQAAGRGLQLLFYSVGIGQISSEVPQNLSASRPQDRQFILSSKKLLLSDSGFYLCAWTSRGAHSSLHFGNGTRLTVT.

Worth noting for this clonotype: One end of the junction varies from germline; a read error may be responsible. J is TRBJ1-1 and V is TRBV5-1, with D uncertain. The V gene's germline CDR1 is SGHRS and CDR2 YFSETQ. CDR3 size: 14 residues. CDR3 nucleotide sequence: TGCGCCAGCAGCTCGGAGGTTATGAACACTGAAGCTTCCTTT. Its protein is CASSSEVMNTEASF.

For this clonotype: At one of its ends the junction is not consistent with the germline gene, which may arise from a read error. The J gene is TRBJ1-6, the V gene TRBV6-5, with D unresolved. CDR3 length equals 14 residues. CDR1 is MNHEY and CDR2 is SVGAGI in the germline V gene. The CDR3 coding sequence is TGTGCCAGCAGTAATACGGTCTATATTTCACCCCTCCACTTT. As protein: CASSNTVYISPLHF.

This sequence joins TRBV4-1 and TRBJ2-1, with 10 bases matching TRBD2. The CDR3 length is 19 residues. The germline gives CDR1 MGHRA, CDR2 YSYEKL. V dropped 6 bases and J dropped 3; count of bases not matched to a gene: 17. The CDR3 sequence: CASSQVELAGFTDYNEQFF. For the CDR3, the DNA is TGCGCCAGCAGTCAGGTGGAACTAGCGGGATTTACCGACTACAATGAGCAGTTCTTC.

The chain has TRBV7-9 and TRBJ1-2; 7 bases are shared with TRBD1. Germline V gene data show CDR1 as SEHNR and CDR2 as FQNEAQ (reference sequence). This CDR3 is 14 amino acids long. The V segment lost 6 bases and the J segment 6 bases; nucleotides outside the gene matches: 10. The CDR3: CASRWDSVFNGYTF. The DNA for the CDR3 is TGTGCCAGCAGATGGGACAGTGTGTTTAATGGCTACACCTTC.

This clonotype was found once. The chain links TRBV6-5 to TRBJ2-7, with D tentatively TRBD2 (5 bases). The CDR3 is 14 residues long. From germline, CDR1 is MNHEY and CDR2 SVGAGI. CDR3 protein: CTTSCGSRVNEQYF. In DNA form, the CDR3 reads TGTACCACCTCCTGTGGGAGTAGGGTTAACGAGCAGTACTTC.

This chain joins TRBV20-1 and TRBJ2-7; TRBD2 aligns across 8 bases. Trimming at V came to 6 bases and at J to 6 bases, leaving 13 bases not matched to a gene. Germline V CDR1 and CDR2: DFQATT, SNEGSKA (reference sequence). This CDR3 comprises 14 residues. CDR3 residues: CSAEPGTRPPEQYF. The CDR3 DNA follows: TGCAGTGCAGAACCCGGGACTAGGCCCCCCGAGCAGTACTTC.

Worth noting for this clonotype: One end of the junction fails to match germline, which may point to a read error. The chain recombines TRBV12-3 or TRBV12-4 with TRBJ2-1; D uncertain. The CDR3 runs 14 residues. Here the CDR3 reads CASSLGPVDNKQFF. CDR3 DNA sequence: TGTGCCAGTAGTTTAGGCCCAGTTGACAATAAGCAGTTCTTC.

The chain carries TRBV6-5 and TRBJ2-1; TRBD2 matches 15 bases. The length of the CDR3 is 17 residues. After removal of 4 bases from V and 9 bases from J, the junction contained 10 bases not matched to a gene. Germline V lookup: CDR1 MNHEY, CDR2 SVGAGI. CDR3 loop: CASSCYPGLAGGGEQFF. As DNA, the CDR3 is TGTGCCAGCAGTTGCTATCCGGGACTAGCGGGAGGAGGTGAGCAGTTCTTC.

The gene calls are TRBV11-1 and TRBJ2-4; 11 nucleotides line up with TRBD2. The V gene end was trimmed by 8 bases and the J gene end by 3 bases; junction bases not matched to a gene: 12. The CDR3 has 17 amino acids. The germline V gene has CDR1 SGHAT and CDR2 FQDESV (reference sequence). The CDR3 region is CASYFPGTSGVKNIQYF. The CDR3 DNA follows: TGTGCCAGCTACTTTCCCGGGACTAGCGGAGTCAAAAACATTCAGTACTTC.

A word on this clonotype: At one end the junction does not follow the germline gene, possibly because of a read error. The chain joins TRBV6-6 to TRBJ1-5; the D is unclear. The CDR3 sequence is 16 residues long. CDR1 MNHNY and CDR2 SVGAGI come from the germline V gene (reference sequence). The CDR3 is CASSYSTGMSNQPQNF. CDR3 coding DNA: TGTGCCAGTAGTTACTCAACGGGGATGAGCAATCAGCCACAGAATTTT.

There are many counts of this clonotype. The CDR3 bases are TGTGCCAGCAGTGACTCGACTAGCGGGAGCACAGATACGCAGTATTTT. Residues: CASSDSTSGSTDTQYF. The chain couples TRBV6-4 to TRBJ2-3, with 10 bases lining up with TRBD2. V lost 0 bases, J lost 0 bases, and 0 bases stayed unmatched. The germline V gene has CDR1 MRHNA and CDR2 SNTAGT. The length of the CDR3 is 16 residues.

The chain carries TRBV6-1 and TRBJ1-5; D gene uncertain. Germline V CDR1 and CDR2: MNHNS, SASEGT. This CDR3 has 16 amino acids. V was pared by 1 base and J by 5 bases, with 15 bases between. The CDR3 here is CASSEGGIVNDQPQHF. CDR3 coding DNA: TGTGCCAGCAGTGAAGGAGGAATAGTTAACGATCAGCCCCAGCATTTT.

Comments on this clonotype: Sequence at one end of the junction differs from germline and may be a read error. CDR3 amino acids: CASAQGQTQETQYF. DNA of the CDR3: TGTGCCAGCGCTCAGGGACAAACCCAAGAGACGCAGTACTTC. This chain uses TRBV12-3 or TRBV12-4 with TRBJ2-5; D might be TRBD1 (6 bases). The CDR3 spans 14 residues.

The genes are TRBV4-3 and TRBJ2-7; D gene unclear. This CDR3 is 15 amino acids long. The V gene's germline CDR1 is LGHNA and CDR2 YSLEER. The V gene lost 4 bases and the J gene lost 1 base, with 14 bases spanning the gap. The DNA for the CDR3 is TGCGCCAGCAGCCCCGATCGAGCGCGATCCTACGAGCAGTACTTC. Encoded protein: CASSPDRARSYEQYF.

Points on this clonotype: Germline is not matched at one junction end, which may reflect a read error. This chain uses TRBV6-6 with TRBJ2-7; D ambiguous. Germline values: CDR1 MNHNY, CDR2 SVGAGI (reference sequence). This CDR3 region has 14 residues. The DNA for the CDR3 is TGTGCCAGGAGTTTCCCGGACCGCTCCTACGAGCAGTGCTTC. This codes for CARSFPDRSYEQCF.

This clonotype was counted once. A much larger clone sits a single nucleotide away, making a read error possible. The chain combines TRBV7-9 with TRBJ2-3; D is unclear. CDR1 and CDR2 (germline): SEHNR, FQNEAQ (reference sequence). Trimming stripped 7 bases from V and 2 bases from J, with 16 bases between. This CDR3 comprises 15 residues. The chain's CDR3 is CASTFDFVATDTQYF. CDR3 nucleotide sequence: TGTGCCAGCACCTTCGACTTCGTAGCCACAGATACGCAGTATTTT.

V is TRBV11-2 and J is TRBJ1-5; D is unclear. Gene TRBJ2-3 matches the end of the DNA better, so the J call may be wrong. This CDR3 has 13 residues. From germline, CDR1 is SGHAT and CDR2 FQNNGV. CDR3 sequence (DNA): TGTGCCAGCAGCATGGACCGTGATCAGCCCCAGTATTTT. It specifies CASSMDRDQPQYF.

Turning to this clonotype: The junction shows a germline mismatch at one end, possibly a read error. V and J are TRBV4-2 and TRBJ2-5; 11 bases are shared with TRBD2. This CDR3 is built from 19 residues. Germline CDR1 reads LGHNA; CDR2 reads YNFKEQ. The CDR3 is CANSQNRLVAGGPGETQYF. CDR3 coding DNA: TGTGCCAACAGCCAAAATCGGTTGGTAGCGGGAGGGCCCGGGGAGACCCAGTACTTC.

Comment on this clonotype: An end of the junction does not agree with germline; a read error may underlie this. This rearrangement joins TRBV6-5 to TRBJ2-3; 12 nucleotides agree with TRBD2. The CDR3 runs to 15 residues. Germline CDR1 is MNHEY and CDR2 is SVGAGI. CDR3: CARKPGLAGTDTPYF. In DNA form, the CDR3 reads TGTGCCAGGAAGCCAGGACTAGCGGGAACAGATACGCCGTATTTT.

In regard to this clonotype: A clone one base away is much larger, so this may be a read error. The V call is TRBV15, the J call TRBJ2-7; TRBD1 aligns across 12 bases. This CDR3 has 14 amino acids. Trimming removed 3 bases from V and 8 bases from J; junction bases left unmatched: 5. The germline gives CDR1 LNHNV, CDR2 YYDKDF (reference sequence). The CDR3 protein is CATSRGQGARKQYF. In DNA, the CDR3 is TGTGCCACCAGCAGGGGACAGGGGGCGCGGAAGCAGTACTTC. The full variable domain, its missing parts supplied by reference TRBV15 and TRBJ2-7, is DAMVIQNPRYQVTQFGKPVTLSCSQTLNHNVMYWYQQKSSQAPKLLFHYYDKDFNNEADTPDNFQSRRPNTSFCFLDIRSPGLGDTAMYLCATSRGQGARKQYFGPGTRLTVT.

This clonotype was recorded many times. The chain links TRBV10-3 to TRBJ2-1, with 12 bases lining up with TRBD2. With V trimmed by 5 bases and J by 8 bases, 16 bases remained unmatched. Looked up from germline, CDR1 is ENHRY and CDR2 is SYGVKD. This CDR3 spans 18 amino acids. CDR3 in amino acids: CAISRAEVTSGSMYEQFF. Here the CDR3 DNA reads TGTGCCATCAGTCGGGCGGAAGTGACTAGCGGGAGTATGTATGAGCAGTTCTTC.

This chain joins TRBV7-9 and TRBJ2-1; D is unclear. The CDR3 extends over 14 amino acids. The V and J ends lost 4 bases and 2 bases respectively, with 9 bases between them. Germline CDR1 SEHNR, CDR2 FQNEAQ (reference sequence). The CDR3 protein is CASSSDTAYNEQFF. CDR3 nucleotide sequence: TGTGCCAGCAGCTCAGACACTGCCTACAATGAGCAGTTCTTC.

This clonotype has only one observation. The rearrangement uses TRBV7-9 and TRBJ2-1; a weak D match, TRBD2 (7 bases). Per germline, CDR1 SEHNR and CDR2 FQNEAQ (reference sequence). Trimming stripped 10 bases from V and 3 bases from J, with 22 bases between. The CDR3 runs to 16 residues. The CDR3 protein is CAINEKGGGFYNEQFF. CDR3 coding DNA: TGTGCCATCAACGAGAAAGGGGGAGGGTTCTACAATGAGCAGTTCTTC.